The entry below gives a single T cell receptor (beta chain) sequence along with its context. The sample is drawn from a study of control samples from healthy donors and cancer patients. This table comes from immunoSEQ multiplex PCR, and its TCRdb copy is limited to in-frame clones, with some not included. The sample shows around 250,000 clones, approximately 80% of them seen only once. CDR3 size: 13 residues. Trimming cost V 6 bases and J 2 bases, with 10 bases left between them. Germline values: CDR1 SGDLS, CDR2 YYNGEE. This sequence joins TRBV9 and TRBJ2-3; D tentatively reads TRBD1 or TRBD2 (5 bases each). The source material was PBMCs. This clonotype was obtained from a woman aged 55-70 years with lung cancer. This chain's CDR3 is CASNEGPTDTQYF. The CDR3 DNA reads TGTGCCAGCAACGAGGGGCCCACAGATACGCAGTATTTT.